This T cell receptor beta chain was identified during a study of tumor and adjacent non-tumor tissue in lung cancer listed by TCRdb under 2018. Looking at the study overall: By cancer type, the cohort comprised eleven to twelve adenocarcinoma patients, 2 squamous cell carcinoma patients and 1 small cell lung cancer patient. Ages among the 15 or so patients ranged from about 31 to 80 years, there were ten or so men and 5 women, and disease was at TNM stage I to III. A total of 95 million to 150 million productive TCRbeta reads were generated by sequencing, corresponding to an average of about 4.17 million reads per sample. The study compared bulk TCRbeta repertoires from lung tumor tissue and matched distant non-tumor lung tissue of about 16 lung cancer patients. TCRbeta CDR3 sequencing was performed on about 29 paired specimens, with one tumor sample and one normal lung sample collected per patient. Findings and caveats that apply to the study as a whole: The sequencing platform is not named in the methods, and unique molecular identifiers are not mentioned. Significantly higher TCR diversity (inverse Simpson) was observed in tumor tissue than in normal lung tissue (roughly 390 vs 170, P = 0.0075, Mann-Whitney U test). The top 100 clones made up a significantly larger cumulative share of the repertoire in normal lung than in tumor tissue. The cohort had only about 14 patients, and the authors noted that larger samples and more detailed clinical data are needed. Because peripheral blood was not sequenced, the blood TCRbeta repertoires of the lung cancer patients in the study went unexamined. Significantly higher TCR diversity was found in younger patients, and higher tumor TCR diversity was associated with shorter overall and disease-free survival.

Library preparation employed multiplex PCR. TCRdb shows the sequencer as Illumina HiSeq 2500. Following protocols modified from ARM-PCR, the researchers constructed TCRbeta libraries through three rounds of nested PCR with primers (Table S4). Before sequencing, PCR products of 200-500 bp were excised from the gel and purified with the QIAquick gel extraction kit. The authors processed their data as follows. Reads were cleaned with Trimmomatic, merged with FLASH into complete CDR3 sequences, and assigned to V(D)J germline segments with MiTCR. Clonal diversity was calculated as the inverse Simpson's index using VDJtools. In-frame sequences lacking a premature stop codon were counted as productive reads. The public reads were quality trimmed at Q25 with fastp and then assembled into clones with MiXCR by TCRdb, keeping productive beta chains. Under each unique CDR3 protein, matching rows form one entry showing the most common genes and DNA. The V and J calls follow TCRdb's processing rather than the paper's. The sample includes 50,000 or so distinct CDR3 sequences, with 74% observed a single time. 20% to 30% of the sample goes to the ten largest clones.

RNA was isolated from bulk, unsorted tissue, and RNA quality was assessed with a NanoDrop ND-1000 and an Agilent 2100. The normal lung samples consisted of distant non-tumor tissue collected more than 3 cm from the tumor edge. Donors were newly diagnosed lung cancer patients admitted for thoracic surgery in China between August and November 2014, without prior chemotherapy. Patients who had received previous radiotherapy or chemotherapy, or who had another concurrent cancer, were excluded from the study. Pieces of surgical tissue measuring about 1-2 cm3 were kept in RNAlater solution and stored at -80 degrees C until use. CDR1 and CDR2 are drawn from the germline V gene: SNHLY, FYNNEI. Including the terminal cysteine and phenylalanine, the CDR3 comprises 14 residues. Only the CDR3 part of the read is kept: 42 bases, read in frame from the first base. This clonotype was seen at least ten times. Its antigen target is currently unknown. One end of the junction varies from germline; a read error may be responsible.

Sequenced: distant non-tumor lung tissue. Here the chain combines TRBV2 and TRBJ1-1, with an unclear D gene assignment. The origin of this receptor is a woman aged 55 to 70 with non-small cell lung cancer. The CDR3 protein is CAGRPSVGNTEAFF. The sequenced DNA is TGTGCCGGCAGGCCCTCAGTGGGGAACACTGAAGCTTTCTTT.